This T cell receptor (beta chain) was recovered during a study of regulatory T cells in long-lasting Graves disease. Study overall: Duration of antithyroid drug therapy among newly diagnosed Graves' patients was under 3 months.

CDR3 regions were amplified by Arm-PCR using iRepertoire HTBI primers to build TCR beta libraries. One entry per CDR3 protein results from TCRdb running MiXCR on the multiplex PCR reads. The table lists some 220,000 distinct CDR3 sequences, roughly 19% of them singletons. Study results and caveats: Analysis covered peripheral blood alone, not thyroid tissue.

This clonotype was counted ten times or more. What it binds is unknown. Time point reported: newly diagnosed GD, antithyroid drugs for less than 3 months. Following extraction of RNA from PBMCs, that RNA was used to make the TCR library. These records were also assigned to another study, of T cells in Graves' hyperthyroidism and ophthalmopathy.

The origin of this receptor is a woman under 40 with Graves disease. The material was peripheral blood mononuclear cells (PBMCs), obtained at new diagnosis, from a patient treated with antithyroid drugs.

The CDR3 loop is CASSLVAYGYTF. CDR3 DNA sequence: TGTGCCAGCAGTTTGGTAGCGTATGGCTACACCTTC. This sequence joins TRBV12-3 or TRBV12-4 and TRBJ1-2; D is uncertain. The V end was cut by 3 bases, the J end by 5 bases, with 7 bases between. The CDR3 covers 12 residues.